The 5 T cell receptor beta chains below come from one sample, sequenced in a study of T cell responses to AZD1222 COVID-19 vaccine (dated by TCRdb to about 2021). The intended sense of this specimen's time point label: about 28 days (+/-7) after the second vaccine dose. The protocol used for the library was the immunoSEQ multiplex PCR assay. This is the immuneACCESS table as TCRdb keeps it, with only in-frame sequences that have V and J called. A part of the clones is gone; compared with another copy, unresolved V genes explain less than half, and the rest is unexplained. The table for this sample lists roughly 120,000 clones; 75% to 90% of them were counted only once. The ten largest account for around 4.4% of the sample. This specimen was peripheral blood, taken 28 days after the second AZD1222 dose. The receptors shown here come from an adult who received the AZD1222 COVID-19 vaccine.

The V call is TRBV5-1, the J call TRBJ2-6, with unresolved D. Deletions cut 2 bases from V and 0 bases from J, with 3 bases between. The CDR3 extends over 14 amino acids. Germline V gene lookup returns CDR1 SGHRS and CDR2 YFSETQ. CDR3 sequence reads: CASSFSSGANVLTF. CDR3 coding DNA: TGCGCCAGCAGCTTCAGCTCTGGGGCCAACGTCCTGACTTTC.

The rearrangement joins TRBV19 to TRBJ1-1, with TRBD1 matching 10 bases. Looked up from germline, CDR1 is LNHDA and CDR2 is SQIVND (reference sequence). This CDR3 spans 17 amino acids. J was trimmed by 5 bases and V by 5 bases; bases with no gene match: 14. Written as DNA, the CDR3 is TGTGCCAGTAGTCAAAGAACCGGGACAGGGGTGGATACTGAAGCTTTCTTT. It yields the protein CASSQRTGTGVDTEAFF.

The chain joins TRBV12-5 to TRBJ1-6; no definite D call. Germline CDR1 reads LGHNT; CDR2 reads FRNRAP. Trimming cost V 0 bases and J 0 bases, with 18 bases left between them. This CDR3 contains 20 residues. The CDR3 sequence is CASGLVRWAGVSSYNSPLHF. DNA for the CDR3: TGTGCTAGTGGTTTGGTACGGTGGGCAGGAGTAAGCTCCTATAATTCACCCCTCCACTTT.

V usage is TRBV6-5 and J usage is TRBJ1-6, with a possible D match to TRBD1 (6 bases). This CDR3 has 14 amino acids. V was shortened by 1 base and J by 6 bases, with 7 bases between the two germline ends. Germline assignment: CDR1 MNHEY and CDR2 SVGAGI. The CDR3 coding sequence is TGTGCCAGCAGTTACTTACAGGGTAATTCACCCCTCCACTTT. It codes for CASSYLQGNSPLHF.

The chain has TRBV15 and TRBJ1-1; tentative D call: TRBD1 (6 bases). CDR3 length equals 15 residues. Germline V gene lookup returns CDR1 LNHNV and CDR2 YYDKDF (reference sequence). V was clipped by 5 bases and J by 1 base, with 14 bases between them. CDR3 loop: CATSPKTTGNTEAFF. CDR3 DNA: TGTGCCACCAGCCCTAAAACGACAGGGAACACTGAAGCTTTCTTT. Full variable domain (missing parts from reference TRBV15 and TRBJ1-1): DAMVIQNPRYQVTQFGKPVTLSCSQTLNHNVMYWYQQKSSQAPKLLFHYYDKDFNNEADTPDNFQSRRPNTSFCFLDIRSPGLGDTAMYLCATSPKTTGNTEAFFGQGTRLTVV.